Detailed here is one T cell receptor beta chain. The assay was immunoSEQ multiplex PCR, and TCRdb's table has in-frame clones only and misses some. The table shows roughly 180,000 clones, with around 87% occurring only once. This sample is drawn from a study of T cell responses to AZD1222 COVID-19 vaccine. The germline V gene encodes CDR1 LNHDA and CDR2 SQIVND (reference sequence). The CDR3 contains 13 residues. Trimming took off 4 bases at V and 2 bases at J, with 9 bases between the two ends. The chain joins TRBV19 to TRBJ2-7; D is uncertain. This receptor was obtained from an adult in good health. The sample was peripheral blood, taken on day 0 of MenACWY control vaccination. The CDR3 DNA reads TGTGCCAGTAGTACCAGCGCAGCCTACGAGCAGTACTTC. Protein: CASSTSAAYEQYF.